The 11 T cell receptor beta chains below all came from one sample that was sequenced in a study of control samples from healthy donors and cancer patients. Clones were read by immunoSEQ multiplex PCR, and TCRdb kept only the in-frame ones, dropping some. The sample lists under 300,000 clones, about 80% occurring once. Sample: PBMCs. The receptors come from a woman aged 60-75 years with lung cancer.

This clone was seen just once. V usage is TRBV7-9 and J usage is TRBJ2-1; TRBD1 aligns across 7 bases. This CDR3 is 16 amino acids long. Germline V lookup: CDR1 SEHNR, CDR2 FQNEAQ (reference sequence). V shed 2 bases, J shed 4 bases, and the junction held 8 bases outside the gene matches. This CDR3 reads CASSLYRGEVYNEQFF. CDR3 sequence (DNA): TGTGCCAGCAGCTTATACAGGGGCGAGGTTTACAATGAGCAGTTCTTC.

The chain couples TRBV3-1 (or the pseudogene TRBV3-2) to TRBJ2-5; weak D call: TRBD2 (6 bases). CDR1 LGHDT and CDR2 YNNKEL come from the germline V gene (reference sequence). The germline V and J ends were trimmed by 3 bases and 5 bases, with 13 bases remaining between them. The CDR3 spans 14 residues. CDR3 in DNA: TGTGCCAGCAGCCAGGGTGGGAGCGGGGAGACCCAGTACTTC. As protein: CASSQGGSGETQYF.

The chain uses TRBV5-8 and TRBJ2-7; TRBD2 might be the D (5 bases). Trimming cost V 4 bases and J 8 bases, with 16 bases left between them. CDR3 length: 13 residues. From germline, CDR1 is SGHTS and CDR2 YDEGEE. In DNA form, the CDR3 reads TGTGCCAGCAGCCGTCGCGCTAGCCGTCAGCAGTACTTC. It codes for CASSRRASRQQYF. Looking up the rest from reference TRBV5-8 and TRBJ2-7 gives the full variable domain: EAGVTQSPTHLIKTRGQQATLRCSPISGHTSVYWYQQALGLGLQFLLWYDEGEERNRGNFPPRFSGRQFPNYSSELNVNALELEDSALYLCASSRRASRQQYFGPGTRLTVT.

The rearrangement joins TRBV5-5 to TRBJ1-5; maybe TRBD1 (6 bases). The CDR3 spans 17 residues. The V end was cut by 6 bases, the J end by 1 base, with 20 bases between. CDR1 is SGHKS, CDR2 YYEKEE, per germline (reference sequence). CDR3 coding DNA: TGTGCCAGCACCCCTGGGCCGGGGGCTCCAAGCAATCAGCCCCAGCATTTT. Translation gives CASTPGPGAPSNQPQHF. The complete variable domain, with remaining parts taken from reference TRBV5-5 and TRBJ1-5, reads DAGVTQSPTHLIKTRGQQVTLRCSPISGHKSVSWYQQVLGQGPQFIFQYYEKEERGRGNFPDRFSARQFPNYSSELNVNALLLGDSALYLCASTPGPGAPSNQPQHFGDGTRLSIL.

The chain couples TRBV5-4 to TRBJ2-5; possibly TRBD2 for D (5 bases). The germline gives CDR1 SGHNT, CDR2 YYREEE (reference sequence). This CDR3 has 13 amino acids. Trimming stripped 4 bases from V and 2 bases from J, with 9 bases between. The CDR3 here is CASSPRGQETQYF. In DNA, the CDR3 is TGTGCCAGCAGCCCCCGGGGACAAGAGACCCAGTACTTC. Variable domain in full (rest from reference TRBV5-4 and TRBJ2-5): ETGVTQSPTHLIKTRGQQVTLRCSSQSGHNTVSWYQQALGQGPQFIFQYYREEENGRGNFPPRFSGLQFPNYSSELNVNALELDDSALYLCASSPRGQETQYFGPGTRLLVL.

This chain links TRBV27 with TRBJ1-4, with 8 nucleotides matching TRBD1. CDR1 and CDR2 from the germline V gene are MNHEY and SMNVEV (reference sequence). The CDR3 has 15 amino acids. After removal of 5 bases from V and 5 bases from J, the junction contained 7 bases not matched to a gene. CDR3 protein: CASSPRQGPNEKLFF. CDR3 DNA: TGTGCCAGCAGTCCCCGACAGGGGCCGAATGAAAAACTGTTTTTT. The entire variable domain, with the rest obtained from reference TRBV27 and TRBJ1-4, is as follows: EAQVTQNPRYLITVTGKKLTVTCSQNMNHEYMSWYRQDPGLGLRQIYYSMNVEVTDKGDVPEGYKVSRKEKRNFPLILESPSPNQTSLYFCASSPRQGPNEKLFFGSGTQLSVL.

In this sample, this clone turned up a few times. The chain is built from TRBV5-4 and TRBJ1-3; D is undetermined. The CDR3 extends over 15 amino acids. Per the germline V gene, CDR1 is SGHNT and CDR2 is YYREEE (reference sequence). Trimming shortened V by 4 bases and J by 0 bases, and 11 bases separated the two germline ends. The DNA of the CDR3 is TGTGCCAGCAGCACGCGGACCGACTCTGGAAACACCATATATTTT. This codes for CASSTRTDSGNTIYF.

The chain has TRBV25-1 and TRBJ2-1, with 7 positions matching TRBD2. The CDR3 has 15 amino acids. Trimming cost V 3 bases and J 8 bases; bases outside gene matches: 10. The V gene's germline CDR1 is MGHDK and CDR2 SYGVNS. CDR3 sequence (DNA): TGTGCCAGCAGTGAGTCTAGCGGTCCGTTTGATGAGCAGTTCTTC. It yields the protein CASSESSGPFDEQFF.

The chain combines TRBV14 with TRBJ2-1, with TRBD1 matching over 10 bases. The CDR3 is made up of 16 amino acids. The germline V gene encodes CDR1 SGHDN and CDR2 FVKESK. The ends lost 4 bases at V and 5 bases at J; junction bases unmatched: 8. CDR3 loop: CASSPSPGQGNNEQFF. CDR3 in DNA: TGTGCCAGCAGCCCGTCACCGGGACAGGGGAACAATGAGCAGTTCTTC.

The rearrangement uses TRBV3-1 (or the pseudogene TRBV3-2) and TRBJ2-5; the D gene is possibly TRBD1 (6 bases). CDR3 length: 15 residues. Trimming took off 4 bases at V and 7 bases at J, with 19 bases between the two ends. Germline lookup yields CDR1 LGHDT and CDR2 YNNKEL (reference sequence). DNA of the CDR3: TGTGCCAGCAGCCTAGCCGGGACATCTCACGGGACCCAGTACTTC. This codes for CASSLAGTSHGTQYF.

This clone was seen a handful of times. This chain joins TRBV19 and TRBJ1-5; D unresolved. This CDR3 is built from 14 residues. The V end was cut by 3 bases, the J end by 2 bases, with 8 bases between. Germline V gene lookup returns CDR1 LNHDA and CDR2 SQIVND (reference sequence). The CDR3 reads CASSIRTGNQPQHF. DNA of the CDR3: TGTGCCAGTAGTATCAGGACGGGCAATCAGCCCCAGCATTTT.